Presented here are 4 T cell receptor beta chains from one specimen sequenced in a study of cytomegalovirus exposure and HLA in healthy donors. A multiplex PCR was run with 60 Vbeta primers and 13 Jbeta primers. Sequencing was performed with immunoSEQ multiplex PCR; in TCRdb, only in-frame clones are kept and a portion is missing. The sample has under 150,000 clones, around 72% seen once. The sequencing input was PBMCs. These receptors were collected from a human donor in good health.

The chain couples TRBV7-2 to TRBJ2-3; tentative D call: TRBD1 (6 bases). V lost 0 bases to trimming and J lost 3 bases, with 16 bases between them. Germline V gene sequence: CDR1 SGHTA, CDR2 FQGNSA. This CDR3 is built from 17 residues. The CDR3 nucleotides are TGTGCCAGCAGCTTAGCCGGACCGGGACACGGGACAGATACGCAGTATTTT. This encodes CASSLAGPGHGTDTQYF.

The V call is TRBV6-5, the J call TRBJ2-7; 10 bases align to TRBD1. From germline, CDR1 is MNHEY and CDR2 SVGAGI. The trim removed 5 bases at V and 5 bases at J, leaving 6 bases unmatched. The CDR3 sequence is 14 residues long. CDR3 in amino acids: CASSARQGAHEQYF. Here the CDR3 DNA reads TGTGCCAGCAGTGCCCGACAGGGGGCCCACGAGCAGTACTTC.

To note about this clone: One junction end does not reproduce the germline sequence, and a read error may be involved. The rearrangement links TRBV7-9 to TRBJ1-2; 7 nucleotides agree with TRBD1. Germline CDR1 is SEHNR and CDR2 is FQNEAQ (reference sequence). CDR3 size: 16 residues. Here the CDR3 reads CSSSLGNTGDYYGYTF. The CDR3 DNA sequence: TGTTCCAGCAGCTTAGGGAATACAGGGGACTACTATGGCTACACCTTC. Full variable domain (missing parts from reference TRBV7-9 and TRBJ1-2): DTGVSQNPRHKITKRGQNVTFRCDPISEHNRLYWYRQTLGQGPEFLTYFQNEAQLEKSRLLSDRFSAERPKGSFSTLEIQRTEQGDSAMYLCSSSLGNTGDYYGYTFGSGTRLTVV.

In its sample, this clone was seen a few times. This sequence joins TRBV6-6 and TRBJ2-7; 9 nucleotides line up with TRBD2. Germline V lookup: CDR1 MNHNY, CDR2 SVGAGI (reference sequence). J was trimmed by 6 bases and V by 5 bases; bases with no gene match: 8. This CDR3 contains 14 residues. CDR3 sequence: CASSPGGSGSEQYF. CDR3 bases: TGTGCCAGCAGTCCCGGGGGTAGCGGGAGCGAGCAGTACTTC.